Included here is one TCR beta chain sequence, with context. This sample stems from a study of blood T cell repertoires in COVID-19. Across the whole study: COVID-19 samples collected from the United States, Italy and Spain covered acute and convalescent phases.

As originally analysed: By means of reference gene primer amplification, nucleated cell counts were estimated. Generated by immunoSEQ multiplex PCR, the TCRdb table keeps only in-frame clones and is missing some. The DNA was the basis for D and trimming; V, J and clone size are from that table. The repertoire holds some 500,000 clones, with roughly 88% as singletons. Recovered status applied to Cohort 3 donors who had two consecutive negative PCRs. It also applied to those with clearance or with symptom resolution. The sequenced sample was PBMCs or T cells enriched from blood (not recorded which). The receptor was isolated from a woman aged 40 to 50 who had recovered from COVID-19.

CDR3 sequence: CASSFPRHREQAGNTIYF. The CDR3 DNA is TGTGCCAGCAGCTTCCCTCGGCACAGGGAGCAAGCTGGAAACACCATATATTTT. The chain recombines TRBV7-9 with TRBJ1-3; possibly TRBD1 for D (6 bases). CDR3 length: 18 amino acids. The V end was cut by 3 bases, the J end by 2 bases, with 20 bases between. The germline V gene has CDR1 SEHNR and CDR2 FQNEAQ (reference sequence).